This paragraph covers one T cell receptor beta chain sequence. This clone was counted between two and nine times. Its antigen has not been determined. Base qualities are missing; no much larger clone stands one base away. The sample is drawn from a study of blood T cell repertoires in COVID-19 (dated by TCRdb to 2019 to 2021). About the study as a whole: Collaborator samples came from the United States, Italy and Spain and covered acute and convalescent phases of COVID-19. The prospective study material was composed of cDNA or gDNA derived from T cells, B-cell-depleted T cells, or PBMCs. Subjects who had been exposed to COVID-19, were actively infected with it, or had recovered from it provided the deeply sampled blood TCRbeta repertoires that made up the dataset. The repertoires were released in a freely available public database intended as a resource for research on the immune response to SARS-CoV-2. Samples came from the ongoing ImmuneRACE study (first 160 participants) plus 1,254 subjects from 6 global collaborators. Sample metadata almost always included a de-identified subject ID, COVID-19 status, age in years and sex. Where HLA class I and class II types were available, the types were taken from metadata supplied by the sample provider, not from assay-based typing.

The germline V gene (reference sequence) provides CDR1 DFQATT and CDR2 SNEGSKA. The CDR3 runs 11 residues from the cysteine to the phenylalanine. The read is trimmed to its CDR3 DNA, 33 bases read in frame from base 1. At the junction V is shortened by 3 bases and J by 5 bases, with 8 bases in between. TCRbeta CDR3 regions were amplified from genomic DNA using the immunoSEQ Assay, a bias-controlled multiplex PCR. Turning to the authors' computational methods: Nucleated cell counts per sample were estimated from amplification of reference gene primers within the assay. To quantify the absolute abundance of each unique TCRbeta CDR3 rearrangement, sequence reads were collapsed and filtered. For each sample, productive Simpson clonality was calculated as the square root of Simpson's diversity index across productive rearrangements. TCRdb took this table from immuneACCESS and kept in-frame rearrangements with V and J called. Such tables lack part of the clones; where checked against another copy, unresolved V genes explain under half of the gap, and the rest is unexplained. The DNA gave D and trimming, while V, J and clone size come from that table. Here the sample has 400,000 to 450,000 clones; around 90% occur a single time. The ten largest clones represent 0.65% to 1% of the sample.

One collaborating source in Seattle enrolled patients while the patients were actively infected and followed the patients over time throughout the course of disease. The collaborating institutions used their own protocols to collect whole blood in K2EDTA tubes. For TCRbeta analysis, collaborator samples were shipped as frozen whole blood, as isolated PBMCs, or as DNA extracted from either sample type. Beyond this particular receptor, the publication reports: The amount of clinical and demographic metadata varied by source and participant and was provided uncurated.

Specimen: peripheral blood. The sequence was obtained from a man aged 18 to 35 with COVID-19, enrolled during active disease. The chain is made from TRBV20-1 and TRBJ2-7; the D region possibly corresponds to TRBD2 (6 bases align). The DNA sequence follows: TGCAGTGCTAGCATAGCGGACGAGCAGTACTTC. Translated, it reads CSASIADEQYF.